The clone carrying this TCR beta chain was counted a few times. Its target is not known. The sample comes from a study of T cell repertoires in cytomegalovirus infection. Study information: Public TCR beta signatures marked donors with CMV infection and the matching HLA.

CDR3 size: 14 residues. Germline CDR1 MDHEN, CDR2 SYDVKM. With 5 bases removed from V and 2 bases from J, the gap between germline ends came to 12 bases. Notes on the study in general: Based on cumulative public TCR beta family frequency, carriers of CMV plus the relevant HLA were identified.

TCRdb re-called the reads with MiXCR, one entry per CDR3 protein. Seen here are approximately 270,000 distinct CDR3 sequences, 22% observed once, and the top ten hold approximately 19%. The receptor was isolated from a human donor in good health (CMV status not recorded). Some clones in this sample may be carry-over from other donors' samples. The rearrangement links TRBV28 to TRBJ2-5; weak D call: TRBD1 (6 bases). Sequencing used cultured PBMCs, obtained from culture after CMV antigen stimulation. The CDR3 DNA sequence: TGTGCCAGCAGTCAACAGGGACCTCAAGAGACCCAGTACTTC. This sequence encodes CASSQQGPQETQYF.